The 5 T cell receptor beta chains reported below all come from one sample, sequenced in a study of cytomegalovirus exposure and HLA in healthy donors. This PCR relied on a set of 60 Vbeta primers and 13 Jbeta primers. The repertoire was sequenced with immunoSEQ multiplex PCR; TCRdb's copy has only in-frame clones and lacks some. The repertoire holds tens of thousands of clones, with 80% as singletons. The sample consisted of PBMCs. These receptors all come from a woman aged 25 to 39 in good health and CMV-seronegative.

The chain uses TRBV4-1 and TRBJ2-3, with D unresolved. Germline CDR1 and CDR2: MGHRA and YSYEKL. V lost 4 bases to trimming and J lost 4 bases, with 18 bases between them. The CDR3 consists of 16 residues. Written as DNA, the CDR3 is TGCGCCAGCAGCCCAACGACACGGTTAATTTCAGATACGCAGTATTTT. Its protein product is CASSPTTRLISDTQYF.

The rearrangement links TRBV2 to TRBJ2-7; 9 bases agree with TRBD1. CDR3 length: 14 residues. J was trimmed by 5 bases and V by 6 bases; bases with no gene match: 8. Germline assignment: CDR1 SNHLY and CDR2 FYNNEI. The CDR3 loop is CASRRQGVVDEQYF. The DNA for the CDR3 is TGTGCCAGCAGACGACAGGGGGTGGTCGACGAGCAGTACTTC.

This clone was detected a few times. The rearrangement joins TRBV30 to TRBJ2-6, with D uncertain. V lost 0 bases, J lost 1 base, and 10 bases lay in between. Germline lookup yields CDR1 GTSNPN and CDR2 SVGIG (reference sequence). The CDR3 is made up of 16 amino acids. CDR3 amino acids: CAWSVQPESGANVLTF. CDR3 sequence (DNA): TGTGCCTGGAGTGTACAGCCTGAGTCTGGGGCCAACGTCCTGACTTTC.

This CDR3 is CSVEDRTSYNEQFF. The CDR3 DNA follows: TGCAGCGTTGAGGACAGGACCTCCTACAATGAGCAGTTCTTC. The rearrangement links TRBV29-1 to TRBJ2-1; 7 positions match TRBD1. Germline trimming cut 3 bases from V and 0 bases from J; bases unmatched to any gene: 2. Germline V gene data show CDR1 as SQVTM and CDR2 as ANQGSEA. This CDR3 is built from 14 residues.

The chain is built from TRBV6-4 and TRBJ2-2; a weak D match, TRBD1 (6 bases). The CDR3 totals 14 residues. V lost 5 bases, J lost 7 bases, and 14 bases lay in between. Germline V gene data show CDR1 as MRHNA and CDR2 as SNTAGT. The CDR3 nucleotides read TGTGCCAGCAGTAACAGGGCCTGGGGCGGGGAGCTGTTTTTT. Translated, it gives CASSNRAWGGELFF.